Shown below are 14 T cell receptor beta chains from a single sample sequenced in a study of CD8 T cells in Susac syndrome. Reverse transcription of 0.5 to 1 ug RNA was performed with random hexamers. TCRdb reprocessed the immunoSEQ multiplex PCR reads with MiXCR, giving one entry per CDR3 protein. The profile shows about 210,000 distinct CDR3 sequences, roughly 96% of them singletons. The specimen sequenced was CD4+ T cells from PBMCs. The receptor set was obtained from a human donor with multiple sclerosis.

The chain couples TRBV14 to TRBJ2-5, with D hard to call. CDR1 is SGHDN and CDR2 is FVKESK in the germline V gene. The CDR3 runs 12 residues. The ends were cut back, 2 bases at V and 7 bases at J, with 8 bases in the middle. The CDR3 bases are TGTGCCAGCAGCCAAACCAGCAGGACCCAGTACTTC. It specifies CASSQTSRTQYF.

The chain carries TRBV9 and TRBJ1-2; D possibly corresponds to TRBD1 (5 bases). Germline V lookup: CDR1 SGDLS, CDR2 YYNGEE. The CDR3 extends over 15 amino acids. V was clipped by 0 bases and J by 5 bases, with 14 bases between them. Written as DNA, the CDR3 is TGTGCCAGCAGCGTAGGAGGGCTCGGGACGTATGGCTACACCTTC. Protein: CASSVGGLGTYGYTF.

The CDR3 loop is CASSVSQETQYF. The CDR3 coding sequence is TGTGCCAGCAGTGTCAGCCAAGAGACCCAGTACTTC. The chain joins TRBV2 to TRBJ2-5, with no clear D. V lost 4 bases and J lost 1, with 4 bases in between. The CDR3 is made up of 12 amino acids. The germline gives CDR1 SNHLY, CDR2 FYNNEI.

V is TRBV20-1 and J is TRBJ1-2; 8 bases line up with TRBD1. This CDR3 has 12 residues. Trimming took 4 bases from V and 4 from J; bases not matched to a gene: 2. Germline CDR1 and CDR2: DFQATT and SNEGSKA (reference sequence). CDR3 loop: CSAKDRAYGYTF. DNA of the CDR3: TGCAGTGCTAAGGACAGGGCCTATGGCTACACCTTC.

This clonotype was seen only once. CDR3 nucleotide sequence: TGTGCCACCAGTGATGCGGACGTTGGCTATGGCTACACCTTC. This encodes CATSDADVGYGYTF. V gene TRBV24-1 combines with J gene TRBJ1-2; D gene uncertain. Trimming shortened V by 3 bases and J by 4 bases, and 11 bases separated the two germline ends. CDR1 is KGHDR and CDR2 is SFDVKD in the germline V gene. The CDR3 is made up of 14 amino acids.

The gene calls are TRBV10-2 and TRBJ1-5; TRBD1 might be the D (6 bases). The CDR3 spans 15 residues. V was shortened by 6 bases and J by 7 bases, with 19 bases between the two germline ends. Germline V gene sequence: CDR1 WSHSY, CDR2 SAAADI. The CDR3 loop reads CASSLGGMNGQPQHF. As DNA, the CDR3 is TGCGCCAGCAGCCTAGGGGGAATGAATGGGCAGCCCCAGCATTTT.

This sequence joins TRBV20-1 and TRBJ2-5; no clear D. CDR3 size: 12 residues. Germline V lookup: CDR1 DFQATT, CDR2 SNEGSKA (reference sequence). The germline V and J ends were trimmed by 0 bases and 4 bases, with 6 bases remaining between them. The CDR3 spells CSAREVAETQYF. The CDR3 DNA is TGCAGTGCTAGAGAAGTAGCAGAGACCCAGTACTTC.

The CDR3 protein is CACKGGAALASGARGEQFF. CDR3 coding DNA: TGTGCCTGCAAGGGGGGGGCGGCTCTAGCTAGCGGCGCCCGTGGTGAGCAGTTCTTC. The chain combines TRBV30 with TRBJ2-1; D is possibly TRBD2 (7 bases). This CDR3 comprises 19 residues. Trimming stripped 6 bases from V and 9 bases from J, with 36 bases between. Germline V gene lookup returns CDR1 GTSNPN and CDR2 SVGIG (reference sequence).

The chain uses TRBV20-1 and TRBJ2-5; TRBD2 agrees at 8 bases. The CDR3 is 16 amino acids. Germline V lookup: CDR1 DFQATT, CDR2 SNEGSKA (reference sequence). Trimming cost V 2 bases and J 3 bases; bases outside gene matches: 11. CDR3 in DNA: TGCAGTGCTAGACTGCCCTTCCAGCGGGGGAAAGAGACCCAGTACTTC. Its translation: CSARLPFQRGKETQYF.

This rearrangement joins TRBV7-9 to TRBJ2-1; D might be TRBD2 (6 bases). This CDR3 is built from 17 residues. The germline V gene encodes CDR1 SEHNR and CDR2 FQNEAQ (reference sequence). Trimming left V 0 bases short and J 0 bases short, with 12 bases between. The CDR3 is CASSLALALSSYNEQFF. CDR3 nucleotide sequence: TGTGCCAGCAGCTTAGCGCTAGCGCTGAGCTCCTACAATGAGCAGTTCTTC.

V and J are TRBV3-1 and TRBJ2-1; TRBD1 matches 9 bases. Germline values: CDR1 LGHDT, CDR2 YNNKEL (reference sequence). V lost 7 bases, J lost 10 bases, and 11 bases stayed unmatched. This CDR3 region has 14 residues. The CDR3 DNA reads TGTGCCAGCACTTGGGGACAGGGAAGCGTCGAGCAGTTCTTC. Protein product: CASTWGQGSVEQFF.

V is TRBV3-1 and J is TRBJ2-7; D call uncertain. The CDR3 totals 14 residues. The V gene's germline CDR1 is LGHDT and CDR2 YNNKEL (reference sequence). V was pared by 6 bases and J by 0 bases, with 12 bases between. The CDR3: CASREGLFSYEQYF. The CDR3 region has the DNA TGTGCCAGCAGGGAAGGGCTATTCTCCTACGAGCAGTACTTC.

The J gene is TRBJ2-3, the V gene TRBV14, with D possibly TRBD1 on 6 matching bases. Trimming pared 3 bases from V and 2 bases from J, leaving 15 bases between. This CDR3 has 16 residues. Germline CDR1 SGHDN, CDR2 FVKESK. The CDR3 spells CASSQNERGNTDTQYF. Written as DNA, the CDR3 is TGTGCCAGCAGCCAGAACGAGAGGGGGAACACAGATACGCAGTATTTT.

The J gene is TRBJ1-4, the V gene TRBV28, with D maybe TRBD1 (5 bases). CDR3 length: 14 amino acids. Germline CDR1 MDHEN, CDR2 SYDVKM. V shed 6 bases and J shed 14 bases, with 22 bases lying between them. The CDR3 protein is CASSLRAGRVGLFF. The CDR3 bases are TGTGCCAGCAGCCTGAGGGCTGGCAGGGTAGGGCTGTTTTTT.